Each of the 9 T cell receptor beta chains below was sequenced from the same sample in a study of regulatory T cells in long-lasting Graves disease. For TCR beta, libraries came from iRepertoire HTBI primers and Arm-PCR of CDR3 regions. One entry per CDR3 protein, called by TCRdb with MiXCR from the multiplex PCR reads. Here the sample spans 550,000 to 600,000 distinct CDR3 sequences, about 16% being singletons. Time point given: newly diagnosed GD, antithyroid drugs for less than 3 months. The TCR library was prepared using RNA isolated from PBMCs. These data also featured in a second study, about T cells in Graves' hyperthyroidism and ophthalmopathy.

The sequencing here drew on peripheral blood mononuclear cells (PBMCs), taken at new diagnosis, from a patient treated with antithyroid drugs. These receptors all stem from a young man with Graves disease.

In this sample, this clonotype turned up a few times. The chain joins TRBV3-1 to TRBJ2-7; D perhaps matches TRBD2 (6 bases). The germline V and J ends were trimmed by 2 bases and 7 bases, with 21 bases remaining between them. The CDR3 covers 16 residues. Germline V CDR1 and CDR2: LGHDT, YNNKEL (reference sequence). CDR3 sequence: CASSQPLGGAHREQYF. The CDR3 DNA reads TGTGCCAGCAGCCAACCTCTTGGCGGGGCCCACCGGGAGCAGTACTTC.

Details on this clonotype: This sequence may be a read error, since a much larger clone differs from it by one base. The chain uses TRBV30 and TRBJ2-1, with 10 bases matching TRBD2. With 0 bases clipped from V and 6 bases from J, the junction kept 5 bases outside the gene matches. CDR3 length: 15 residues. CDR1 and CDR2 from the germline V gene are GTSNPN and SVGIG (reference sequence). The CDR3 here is CAWSVRAGGANEQFF. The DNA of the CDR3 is TGTGCCTGGAGTGTAAGAGCGGGGGGGGCCAATGAGCAGTTCTTC.

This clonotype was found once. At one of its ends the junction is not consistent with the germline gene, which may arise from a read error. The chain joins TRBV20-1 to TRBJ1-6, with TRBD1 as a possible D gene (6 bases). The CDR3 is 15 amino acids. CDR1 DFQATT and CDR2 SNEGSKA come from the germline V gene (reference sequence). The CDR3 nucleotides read TGCAGTGCTAGTTGGGGGGGGCCTCTTAATTCACCCCCCCACTTT. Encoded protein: CSASWGGPLNSPPHF.

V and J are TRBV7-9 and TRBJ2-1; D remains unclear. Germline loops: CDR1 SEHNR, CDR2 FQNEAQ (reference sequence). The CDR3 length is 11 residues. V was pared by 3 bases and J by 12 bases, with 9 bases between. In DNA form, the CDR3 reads TGTGCCAGCAGCTTTGGGGTTGCGCAGTTCTTC. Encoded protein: CASSFGVAQFF.

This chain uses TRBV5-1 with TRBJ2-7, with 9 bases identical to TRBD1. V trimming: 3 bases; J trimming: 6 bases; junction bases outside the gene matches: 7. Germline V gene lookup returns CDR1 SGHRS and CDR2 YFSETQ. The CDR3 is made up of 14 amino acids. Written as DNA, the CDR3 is TGCGCCAGCAGCTCCCGACAGGGGGGTCCCGAGCAGTACTTC. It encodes CASSSRQGGPEQYF.

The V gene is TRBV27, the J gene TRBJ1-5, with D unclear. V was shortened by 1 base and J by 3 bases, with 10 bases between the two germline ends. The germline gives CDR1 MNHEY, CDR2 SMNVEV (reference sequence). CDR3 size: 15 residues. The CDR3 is CASSLLPESNQPQHF. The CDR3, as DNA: TGTGCCAGCAGTTTATTGCCAGAGTCCAATCAGCCCCAGCATTTT.

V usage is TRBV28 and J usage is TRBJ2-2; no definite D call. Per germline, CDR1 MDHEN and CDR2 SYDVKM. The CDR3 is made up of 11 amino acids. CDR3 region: CGVGGTGELFF. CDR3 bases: TGTGGGGTGGGTGGCACCGGGGAGCTGTTTTTT.

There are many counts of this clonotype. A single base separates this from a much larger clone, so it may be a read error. DNA for the CDR3: TGTGCCAGCGGCTACACAGATACGCAGTATTTT. Its translation is CASGYTDTQYF. The chain is built from TRBV2 and TRBJ2-3; the D is unclear. This CDR3 has 11 residues. Germline V CDR1 and CDR2: SNHLY, FYNNEI. The V end was cut by 8 bases, the J end by 2 bases, with 5 bases between. Full variable domain (missing parts from reference TRBV2 and TRBJ2-3): EPEVTQTPSHQVTQMGQEVILRCVPISNHLYFYWYRQILGQKVEFLVSFYNNEISEKSEIFDDQFSVERPDGSNFTLKIRSTKLEDSAMYFCASGYTDTQYFGPGTRLTVL.

The CDR3 reads CASGPGNTEAFF. For the CDR3, the DNA is TGTGCCAGCGGCCCCGGGAACACTGAAGCTTTCTTT. The chain couples TRBV9 to TRBJ1-1; D remains unclear. The CDR3 has 12 residues. Germline V lookup: CDR1 SGDLS, CDR2 YYNGEE. Deletions cut 7 bases from V and 1 base from J, with 8 bases between.